The entry below describes one TCR beta chain. Its antigen is unidentified. This sample is part of a study of radiotherapy plus CTLA-4 blockade in lung cancer. Across the whole study: Objective responses were observed in more than 15% of patients, and disease control was achieved by approximately 32%. Regarding the study as a whole: Tumor-origin TCR clones grew in blood after radiotherapy plus ipilimumab. Response, reportedly, was best predicted by interferon-beta along with early blood T cell clone dynamics.

Alongside CTLA-4 blockade with ipilimumab, patients with chemo-refractory metastatic non-small-cell lung cancer received focal radiation. The germline CDR1 and CDR2 sequences are LNHDA and SQIVND (reference sequence). The CDR3 contains 17 residues. Trimming removed 0 bases at V and 1 base at J, with 14 bases between. Clones were read by immunoSEQ multiplex PCR, and TCRdb kept only the in-frame ones, dropping some. The sample records around 85,000 clones, approximately 86% being singletons. This sample comprised peripheral blood, obtained from a patient treated with radiotherapy plus ipilimumab. This receptor was taken from a human donor with non-small cell lung cancer who had a partial response to radiotherapy plus ipilimumab. V is TRBV19 and J is TRBJ2-3; D possibly corresponds to TRBD2 (6 bases). Here the CDR3 DNA reads TGTGCCAGTAGTATAGATCAGAGCGGGTACCGCACAGATACGCAGTATTTT. Its translation is CASSIDQSGYRTDTQYF.